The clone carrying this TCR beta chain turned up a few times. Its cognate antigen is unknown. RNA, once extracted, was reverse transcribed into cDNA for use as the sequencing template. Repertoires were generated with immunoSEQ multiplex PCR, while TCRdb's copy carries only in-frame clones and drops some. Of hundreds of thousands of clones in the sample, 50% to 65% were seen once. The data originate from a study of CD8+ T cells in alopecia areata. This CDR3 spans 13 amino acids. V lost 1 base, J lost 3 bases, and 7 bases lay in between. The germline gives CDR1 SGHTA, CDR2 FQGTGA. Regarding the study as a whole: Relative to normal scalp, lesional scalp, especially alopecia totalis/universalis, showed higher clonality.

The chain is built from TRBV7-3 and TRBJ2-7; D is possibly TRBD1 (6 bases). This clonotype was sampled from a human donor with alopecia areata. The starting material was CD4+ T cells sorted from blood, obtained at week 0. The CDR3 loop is CASSLKQGYEQYF. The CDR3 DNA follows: TGTGCCAGCAGCTTAAAACAGGGCTACGAGCAGTACTTC.